This is a list of T cell receptor beta chains from one sample in a study of Graves' ophthalmopathy and Graves' hyperthyroidism. TCRdb called the multiplex PCR reads again in MiXCR, with one record for every CDR3 protein. The table has some 210,000 distinct CDR3 sequences, 25% to 30% seen once. The sequenced sample was peripheral blood. These receptors came from a man in his fifties with Graves' ophthalmopathy. CDR3s include the opening cysteine and the closing phenylalanine or tryptophan. D genes are given only for firm matches. Not every row has a clone size; where given, it reads once, few, many or a size class.

j_call clone_size v_call cdr3_length d_call cdr3_aa cdr3_nt
TRBJ2-4 many TRBV7-2 11 TRBD1 CAYDRGNIQYF TGTGCGTACGACAGGGGAAACATTCAGTACTTC
TRBJ1-5 many TRBV19 12 NA CASSIYDQPQHF TGTGCCAGTAGTATATATGATCAGCCCCAGCATTTT
TRBJ1-2 NA TRBV20-1 14 NA CSARRVDGPSGPTF TGCAGTGCTAGGCGTGTCGACGGGCCCTCGGGTCCCACCTTC
TRBJ1-2 NA TRBV28 14 NA CASSLGDGSYGYTF TGTGCCAGCAGTTTAGGGGACGGATCCTATGGCTACACCTTC
TRBJ1-1 many TRBV6-2/TRBV6-3 13 TRBD1 CASRTTGGTEAFF TGTGCCAGCAGAACCACAGGGGGCACTGAAGCTTTCTTT
TRBJ2-7 many TRBV7-9 13 NA CASSLAGLVEQYF TGTGCCAGCAGCTTAGCTGGGTTGGTCGAGCAGTACTTC
TRBJ1-1 once TRBV6-1 16 NA CASRGQRQAENTEAFF TGTGCCAGCAGGGGTCAGAGACAGGCCGAGAACACTGAAGCTTTCTTT
TRBJ2-7 NA TRBV6-1 15 TRBD2 CASRNSGGHSYEQYF TGTGCCAGCAGGAATAGCGGGGGGCACTCCTACGAGCAGTACTTC
TRBJ1-2 NA TRBV28 13 NA CASSTTWIYGYTF TGTGCCAGCAGTACCACCTGGATCTATGGCTACACCTTC
TRBJ2-2 NA TRBV29-1 14 NA CSVEVLGNTGELFF TGCAGCGTTGAAGTTCTTGGGAACACCGGGGAGCTGTTTTTT
TRBJ1-3 many TRBV19 13 NA CASSPASGNTIYF TGTGCCAGTAGTCCGGCCTCTGGAAACACCATATATTTT
TRBJ1-2 many TRBV5-1 12 NA CASRGANYGYTF TGCGCCAGCAGGGGAGCTAACTATGGCTACACCTTC
TRBJ2-7 many TRBV12-3/TRBV12-4 15 TRBD2 CASSLVIREEYEQYF TGTGCCAGCAGTTTAGTTATCCGGGAGGAATACGAGCAGTACTTC
TRBJ1-1 many TRBV6-2/TRBV6-3 14 TRBD1 CASTPNRGATEAFF TGTGCCAGCACCCCTAACAGGGGGGCCACTGAAGCTTTCTTT
TRBJ1-1 NA TRBV19 16 TRBD1 CASSSTGKGLNTEAFF TGTGCCAGTAGTTCGACAGGGAAGGGGTTGAACACTGAAGCTTTCTTT
TRBJ2-7 NA TRBV6-2/TRBV6-3 14 NA CASSYREGPYEQYF TGTGCCAGCAGTTACCGCGAGGGGCCCTACGAGCAGTACTTC
TRBJ1-1 NA TRBV6-5 14 NA CASSYGATWTEAFF TGTGCCAGCAGTTACGGGGCGACTTGGACTGAAGCTTTCTTT
TRBJ2-7 NA TRBV28 12 TRBD2 CATGTSGYEQYF TGTGCCACAGGGACTAGCGGTTACGAGCAGTACTTC